The entry below gives a single T cell receptor beta chain sequence along with its context. Libraries were prepared by immunoSEQ multiplex PCR; TCRdb keeps only in-frame clonotypes and omits some of them. Here the sample spans approximately 340,000 clones, under 95% being singletons. Deletions cut 3 bases from V and 0 bases from J, with 5 bases between. The CDR3 has 13 amino acids. The germline CDR1 and CDR2 sequences are LNHDA and SQIVND (reference sequence). The record originates from a study of Ad26.COV2.S vaccination and SARS-CoV-2 variants. This clonotype originated in a human donor who had recovered from COVID-19. The chain joins TRBV19 to TRBJ1-1; D is ambiguous. The sequences come from peripheral blood, collected after recovery from COVID-19. The CDR3 DNA sequence: TGTGCCAGTAGTATCATGGTGAACACTGAAGCTTTCTTT. It is translated as CASSIMVNTEAFF.